This T cell receptor beta chain was profiled in a study of blood T cell repertoires in COVID-19. For the study at large: Both acute and convalescent COVID-19 samples were obtained from the United States, Italy and Spain.

CDR3 length equals 19 residues. CDR1 is KGHDR and CDR2 is SFDVKD in the germline V gene. J lost 0 bases, V lost 1 base, and 7 bases had no gene match. This clone occurred a few times. Some clones are missing from TCRdb's copy, which holds only in-frame ones; the method was immunoSEQ multiplex PCR. The table includes some 250,000 clones, around 85% detected once. The clonotype originates from a woman aged 25 to 39 who had recovered from COVID-19. The V gene is TRBV24-1, the J gene TRBJ1-6; 8 bases agree with TRBD1. The sequenced sample was peripheral blood. The CDR3 DNA reads as TGTGCCACCAGTGATTTAAGGACAGGGCTCAGCTCCTATAATTCACCCCTCCACTTT. It yields the protein CATSDLRTGLSSYNSPLHF.